The 7 T cell receptor beta chains below all came from one sample that was sequenced in a study of human T cells and chemical hapten exposure. Described time point: patch test 3, about 24 weeks after DPC sensitization. The treatment here: therapeutic diphenylcyclopropenone sensitization with weekly scalp DPC. Whole blood that had not been fractionated was the source of extracted total RNA. MiXCR was run by TCRdb on the RACE reads, yielding one entry per CDR3 protein. The repertoire holds tens of thousands of distinct CDR3 sequences, with around a tenth as singletons. The starting material was whole blood, obtained in connection with sensitization to the hapten diphenylcyclopropenone (DPC). The receptors shown here come from a man aged 50-59 years with alopecia areata. Some clones in this sample may be carry-over from other donors' samples.

This clonotype was counted at least ten times. This chain links TRBV12-3 or TRBV12-4 with TRBJ2-3; a weak D match, TRBD1 (6 bases). CDR3 length: 15 amino acids. Trimming took off 6 bases at V and 3 bases at J, with 16 bases between the two ends. The CDR3 reads CASRRSQGETDTQYF. Written as DNA, the CDR3 is TGTGCCAGCAGACGTTCACAGGGAGAGACAGATACGCAGTATTTT.

On this clonotype: A much larger clonotype is one base distant, so this may be a read error. The chain combines TRBV12-2 with TRBJ2-3; TRBD2, the D gene given by the table, was not confirmed from the DNA. TRBV12-2 is assigned pseudogene status. The CDR3 loop spans 16 amino acids. The CDR3 DNA is TGTGCAAGTCGCCCACAGGACTACCAAAGCACAGATACGCAGTGTTTT. Its translation: CASRPQDYQSTDTQCF.

The V and J genes are TRBV29-1 and TRBJ2-3; TRBD2 matches at 9 bases. V was pared by 6 bases and J by 6 bases, with 7 bases of the junction left unmatched. The CDR3 runs 13 residues. From germline, CDR1 is SQVTM and CDR2 ANQGSEA. DNA of the CDR3: TGCAGCGTCCAAGCGGGAGGATCTGATACGCAGTATTTT. Protein sequence: CSVQAGGSDTQYF.

The table lists this clonotype with a few counts. The chain is built from TRBV29-1 and TRBJ2-2; 10 positions match TRBD2. CDR3 length: 16 residues. The trim removed 6 bases at V and 0 bases at J, leaving 7 bases unmatched. Germline V lookup: CDR1 SQVTM, CDR2 ANQGSEA. DNA for the CDR3: TGCAGCGTCCTCCCCGGGACTAGCGCGAACACCGGGGAGCTGTTTTTT. This codes for CSVLPGTSANTGELFF.

Concerning this clonotype: This may arise from a read error, as a much more abundant clone is one base away. The rearrangement links TRBV4-1 to TRBJ1-1, with D uncertain. Deletions cut 3 bases from V and 0 bases from J, with 8 bases between. From germline, CDR1 is MGHRA and CDR2 YSYEKL. The CDR3 is 14 residues long. The CDR3: CASSQTQMNTEAFF. CDR3 coding DNA: TGCGCCAGCAGCCAGACACAGATGAACACTGAAGCTTTCTTT.

The chain has TRBV29-1 and TRBJ1-5; D perhaps matches TRBD1 (5 bases). Trimming pared 6 bases from V and 2 bases from J, leaving 14 bases between. Germline V lookup: CDR1 SQVTM, CDR2 ANQGSEA. The CDR3 runs to 14 residues. CDR3 coding DNA: TGCAGCGTGGCTTCAGGGTCGGGCAATCAGCCCCAGCATTTT. As protein: CSVASGSGNQPQHF.

This clonotype has a count of ten or more. The chain has TRBV5-6 and TRBJ2-2; D remains unclear. Per the germline V gene, CDR1 is SGHDT and CDR2 is YYEEEE. V dropped 3 bases and J dropped 2 bases, with 5 bases sitting between them. The CDR3 contains 13 residues. CDR3 sequence reads: CASSSLNTGELFF. The CDR3 DNA reads as TGTGCCAGCAGCTCACTAAACACCGGGGAGCTGTTTTTT.